The rows below give T cell receptor beta chains drawn from one sample of a study of early T cells in non-severe SARS-CoV-2 infection. TCRdb reanalysed the 5' RACE reads using MiXCR and keeps one entry per CDR3 protein. This sample has tens of thousands of distinct CDR3 sequences, with 4.8% found just once. Sequencing input: whole blood. The source of these receptors is an adult who was a healthcare worker with PCR-confirmed SARS-CoV-2 infection or an uninfected control (not recorded which). CDR3s include the opening cysteine and the closing phenylalanine or tryptophan. A D gene is named only where the DNA matches it firmly. The size field is filled for only some rows; it gives once, few, many or a size class.

V gene,J gene,D gene,clone size,CDR3 length,CDR3 DNA,CDR3 protein
TRBV6-2/TRBV6-3,TRBJ2-3,.,many,11,TGTGCCAGCAGTTACGGAGCACCGCAGTATTTT,CASSYGAPQYF
TRBV29-1,TRBJ1-1,.,many,12,TGCAGCGTTGAACTCAGGAACACTGAAGCTTTCTTT,CSVELRNTEAFF
TRBV21-1,TRBJ2-2,.,many,12,TGTGCCAACGCGGGCGGAGTCGGGGAGCTGTTTTTT,CANAGGVGELFF
TRBV25-1,TRBJ2-2,.,.,16,TGTGCCAACCGCCAGACCTCGTCCGGACACACCGGGGAGCTGTTTTTT,CANRQTSSGHTGELFF
TRBV30,TRBJ2-5,.,many,13,TGTGCCTGGAATGGCGGGGTCAGTGGGACCCAGTACTTC,CAWNGGVSGTQYF
TRBV9,TRBJ2-1,.,.,15,TGTGCCAGCAGCCCAGAAGCGAACCCCTACAATGAGCAGTTCTTC,CASSPEANPYNEQFF
TRBV28,TRBJ1-1,.,many,12,TGTGCCAGCAGCCCAGGAGGGGCTGAAGCTTTCTTT,CASSPGGAEAFF
TRBV11-2,TRBJ1-2,.,many,17,TGTGCCAGCAGCTTACAAGGGACACCGTGGGGAGCCTATGGCTACACCTTC,CASSLQGTPWGAYGYTF
TRBV7-9,TRBJ2-6,.,few,18,TGTGCCAGCACCTTTGTAGTGGAGACCCCCTCTGGGGCCAACGTCCTGACTTTC,CASTFVVETPSGANVLTF
TRBV6-1,TRBJ1-2,.,many,14,TGTGCCAGCAGTTCGGGTCGATGGAGCTATGGCTACACCTTC,CASSSGRWSYGYTF
TRBV6-6,TRBJ1-1,.,.,13,TGTGCCAGCAGTTACTCGATAAACACTGAAGCTTTCTTT,CASSYSINTEAFF
TRBV5-1,TRBJ2-2,.,few,13,TGCGCCAGCAGCTTTGAGAGCACCGGGGAGCTGTTTTTT,CASSFESTGELFF
TRBV5-1,TRBJ1-1,.,few,14,TGCGCCAGCAGCCTGCACACCGCTAACACTGAAGCTTTCTTT,CASSLHTANTEAFF
TRBV20-1,TRBJ2-3,.,many,14,TGCAGTGCTAGTAGCAGGGCCGGCACAGATACGCAGTATTTT,CSASSRAGTDTQYF
TRBV7-9,TRBJ1-1,.,many,10,TGTGCCAGCACCAGCACTGAAGCTTTCTTT,CASTSTEAFF
TRBV30,TRBJ1-1,.,many,13,TGTGCCTGGAGTCTACACGGGGACACTGAAGCTTTCTTT,CAWSLHGDTEAFF
TRBV5-6,TRBJ2-7,.,many,19,TGTGCCAGCAGCTTAGGGCAGGCATTGAGATACGGAGCCCCATACGAGCAGTACTTC,CASSLGQALRYGAPYEQYF
TRBV5-1,TRBJ2-3,TRBD1,many,14,TGCGCCAGCAGCCTGACAGGGTCCACAGATACGCAGTATTTT,CASSLTGSTDTQYF
TRBV7-3,TRBJ2-1,.,.,14,TGTGCCAGCAGCTTAACGGCGGAGTACAATGAGCAGTTCTTC,CASSLTAEYNEQFF
TRBV11-1,TRBJ1-2,TRBD1,few,13,TGTGCCAGCAGCCCGACAGGGGTCTATGGCTACACCTTC,CASSPTGVYGYTF
TRBV12-3/TRBV12-4,TRBJ1-2,.,medium-sized,12,TGTGCCAGCAGCCCCCGGCGCGATGGCTACACCTTC,CASSPRRDGYTF
TRBV3-1,TRBJ1-5,.,few,14,TGTGCCAGCAGCCAGGCCGGGTACAATCAGCCCCAGCATTTT,CASSQAGYNQPQHF
TRBV2,TRBJ1-3,TRBD1,many,16,TGTGCCAGCAGTGCAAACAGGGGAGCAGTTGGAAACACCATATATTTT,CASSANRGAVGNTIYF
TRBV28,TRBJ2-4,TRBD2,many,17,TGTGCCAGCAGTTTATGGGGGCGGGAGTTAGCCAAAAACATTCAGTACTTC,CASSLWGRELAKNIQYF
TRBV7-9,TRBJ2-7,TRBD2,many,15,TGTGCCAGCAGCTTAGAGAGGCTAGCGGCCTACGAGCAGTACTTC,CASSLERLAAYEQYF
TRBV7-2,TRBJ2-7,TRBD1,.,16,TGTGCCAGCAGCTCGAGGACAGGGGGCGATGCACACGAGCAGTACTTC,CASSSRTGGDAHEQYF
TRBV5-1,TRBJ2-7,TRBD1,many,13,TGCGCCAGCAGCAGACAGGGGGCGCGGGAGCAGTACTTC,CASSRQGAREQYF
TRBV6-1,TRBJ1-2,.,many,13,TGTGCCAGCAGTGAATGGTCAATATATGGCTACACCTTC,CASSEWSIYGYTF
TRBV5-1,TRBJ2-4,.,.,17,TGCGCCAGCAGCTTGGACGTCGGCGATCTAGCCAAAAACATTCAGTACTTC,CASSLDVGDLAKNIQYF
TRBV30,TRBJ1-4,.,many,14,TGTGCCTGGAGCTGGGACGGATATAACGAAAAACTGTTTTTT,CAWSWDGYNEKLFF
TRBV7-9,TRBJ2-1,.,.,14,TGTGCCAGCAGCTCCACCAGGGTCTACAATGAGCAGTTCTTC,CASSSTRVYNEQFF
TRBV7-8,TRBJ2-1,TRBD1,many,12,TGTGCCAGCAGCTTAGCAACAGGGGAACAGTTCTTC,CASSLATGEQFF
TRBV28,TRBJ1-4,TRBD1,.,16,TGTGCCAGCAGTCCCGACAGGGGATGGGCGAGAGAAAAACTGTTTTTT,CASSPDRGWAREKLFF
TRBV19,TRBJ2-6,.,many,15,TGTGCCAGTAGTACTCAGGGAACTGGGGCCAACGTCCTGACTTTC,CASSTQGTGANVLTF
TRBV3-1,TRBJ2-3,.,many,12,TGTGCCAGCAGCCAAGCCGGAGATACGCAGTATTTT,CASSQAGDTQYF
TRBV6-5,TRBJ2-5,.,many,13,TGTGCCAGCCGTCTCAGTCTCCAAGAGACCCAGTACTTC,CASRLSLQETQYF
TRBV6-5,TRBJ2-3,TRBD2,many,16,TGTGCCAGCAGGCCCCGGACTAGCTTCAGCACAGATACGCAGTATTTT,CASRPRTSFSTDTQYF
TRBV18,TRBJ2-2,.,many,15,TGTGCCAGCTCCGTCGGGGGTGGAAAAGTCGGGGAGCTGTTTTTT,CASSVGGGKVGELFF
TRBV3-1,TRBJ2-2,TRBD1,many,14,TGTGCCAGCAGCCGGGACAGTTTTTACGGGGAGCTGTTTTTT,CASSRDSFYGELFF
TRBV12-3/TRBV12-4,TRBJ2-1,.,many,13,TGTGCCAGCAAGGCCCGTTCCTACAATGAGCAGTTCTTC,CASKARSYNEQFF
TRBV5-6,TRBJ1-1,.,medium-sized,15,TGTGCCAGCAGCTTATATGGGGGGCTGAACACTGAAGCTTTCTTT,CASSLYGGLNTEAFF
TRBV2,TRBJ2-6,TRBD1,many,15,TGTGCCGGGGACAGGGGACTCTCTGGGGCCAACGTCCTGACTTTC,CAGDRGLSGANVLTF
TRBV20-1,TRBJ1-1,TRBD1,many,11,TGCAGTCGACAGGGGATCACTGAAGCTTTCTTT,CSRQGITEAFF
TRBV20-1,TRBJ1-1,.,few,13,TGCAGTGCTGGGCAGCGAGGCAACACTGAAGCTTTCTTT,CSAGQRGNTEAFF
TRBV20-1,TRBJ2-7,.,many,12,TGCAGTGGGCAGGGTCGTACCTACGAGCAGTACTTC,CSGQGRTYEQYF
TRBV19,TRBJ2-1,TRBD2,few,17,TGTGCCAGTAGTACAAGGGTAGCACTAGCGGCCTACAATGAGCAGTTCTTC,CASSTRVALAAYNEQFF
TRBV5-8,TRBJ2-2,.,many,17,TGTGCCAGCAGCTCCGTTTGGGGGTTCTCGAACACCGGGGAGCTGTTTTTT,CASSSVWGFSNTGELFF
TRBV20-1,TRBJ1-5,.,many,15,TGCAGTGCTAGATCTCTCCAATCGGACAATCAGCCCCAGCATTTT,CSARSLQSDNQPQHF
TRBV7-9,TRBJ1-4,TRBD1,.,14,TGTGCCAGCAGCAAACAGGGGGCCGGTGAAAAACTGTTTTTT,CASSKQGAGEKLFF
TRBV5-6,TRBJ2-7,TRBD2,many,15,TGTGCCAGCAGCCCACCTGGACTAGCGGGGTACGAGCAGTACTTC,CASSPPGLAGYEQYF
TRBV18,TRBJ2-5,TRBD2,many,13,TGTGCCAGCTCACCTCTAGCGGGGGAGACCCAGTACTTC,CASSPLAGETQYF
TRBV11-3,TRBJ2-1,.,many,16,TGTGCCAGCAGCTTAGGCGGGACCTACTCCTACAATGAGCAGTTCTTC,CASSLGGTYSYNEQFF